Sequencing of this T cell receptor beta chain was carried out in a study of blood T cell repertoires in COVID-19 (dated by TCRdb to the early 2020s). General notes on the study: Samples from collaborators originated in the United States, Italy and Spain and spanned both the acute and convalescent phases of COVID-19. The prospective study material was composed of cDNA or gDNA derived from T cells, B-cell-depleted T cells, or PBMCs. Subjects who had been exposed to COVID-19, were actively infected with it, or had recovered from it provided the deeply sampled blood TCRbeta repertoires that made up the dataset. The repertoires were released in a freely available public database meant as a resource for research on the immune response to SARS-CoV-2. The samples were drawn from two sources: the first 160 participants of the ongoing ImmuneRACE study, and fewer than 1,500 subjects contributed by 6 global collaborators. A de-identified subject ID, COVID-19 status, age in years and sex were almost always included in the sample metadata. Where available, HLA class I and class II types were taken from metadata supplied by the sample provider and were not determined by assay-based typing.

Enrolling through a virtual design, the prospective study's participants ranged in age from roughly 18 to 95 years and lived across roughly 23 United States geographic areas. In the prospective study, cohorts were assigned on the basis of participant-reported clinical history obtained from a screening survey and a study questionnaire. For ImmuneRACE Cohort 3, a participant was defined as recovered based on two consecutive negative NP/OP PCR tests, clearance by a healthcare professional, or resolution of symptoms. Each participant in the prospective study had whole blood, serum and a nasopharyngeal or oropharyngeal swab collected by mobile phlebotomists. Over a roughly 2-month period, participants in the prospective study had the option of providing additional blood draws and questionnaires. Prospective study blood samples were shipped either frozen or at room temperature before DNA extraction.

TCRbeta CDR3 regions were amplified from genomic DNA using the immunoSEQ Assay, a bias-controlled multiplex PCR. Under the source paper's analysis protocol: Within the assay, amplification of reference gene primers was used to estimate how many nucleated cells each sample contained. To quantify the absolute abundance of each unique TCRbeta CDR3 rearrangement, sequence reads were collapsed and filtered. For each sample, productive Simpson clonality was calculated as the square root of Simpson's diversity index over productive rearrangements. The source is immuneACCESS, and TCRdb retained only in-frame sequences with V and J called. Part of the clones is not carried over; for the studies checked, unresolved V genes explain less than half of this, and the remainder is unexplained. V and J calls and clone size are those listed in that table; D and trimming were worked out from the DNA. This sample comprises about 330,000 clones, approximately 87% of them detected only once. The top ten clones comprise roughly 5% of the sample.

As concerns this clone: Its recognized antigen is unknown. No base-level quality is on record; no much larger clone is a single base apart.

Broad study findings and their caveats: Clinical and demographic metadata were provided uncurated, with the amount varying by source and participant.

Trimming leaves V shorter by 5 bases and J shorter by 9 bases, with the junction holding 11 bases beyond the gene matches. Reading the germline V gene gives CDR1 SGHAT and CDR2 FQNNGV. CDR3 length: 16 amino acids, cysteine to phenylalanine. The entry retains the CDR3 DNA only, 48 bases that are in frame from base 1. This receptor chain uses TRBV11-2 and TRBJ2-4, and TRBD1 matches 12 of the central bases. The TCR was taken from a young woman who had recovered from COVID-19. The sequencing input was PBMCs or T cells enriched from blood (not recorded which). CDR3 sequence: CASSIGTGGAISIQYF. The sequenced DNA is TGTGCCAGCAGCATCGGGACAGGGGGCGCGATAAGCATTCAGTACTTC.